This TCR beta chain was recorded in a study of shared clonotypes between healthy human individuals. Broader study findings: Naive CD4 clonotype sharing across a handful of donors was approximately 5%.

Study donors comprised healthy, HIV-negative adults devoid of recent acute infection or vaccination. Worth noting for this clone: Its antigen is still unknown.

The CDR3 is made up of 13 amino acids. Germline V lookup: CDR1 SNHLY, CDR2 FYNNEI. Trimming took off 6 bases at V and 0 bases at J, with 6 bases between the two ends. An assay was performed, and its level was deep. An even split of each subset's genomic DNA across several immunoSEQ plates was performed. The table came from immunoSEQ multiplex PCR; TCRdb's copy has only in-frame clones and leaves some out. Here the sample spans 2 million to 2.5 million clones, approximately 94% being singletons. The chain couples TRBV2 to TRBJ2-1; a weak D match, TRBD1 (6 bases). The sequence came from a young man in good health. Input material: naive CD4+ T cells sorted from blood. Subset indicated: CD45RA+ positively selected. The CDR3 spells CASRGASYNEQFF. The CDR3 DNA is TGTGCCAGCAGGGGGGCCTCCTACAATGAGCAGTTCTTC.